This entry lists 20 T cell receptor beta chains sequenced from one sample in a study of beta chain features in type 1 diabetes. Study-level points and caveats: Among all four CD4+ subsets, Type 1 diabetes patients had TCRB CDR3s that were moderately but significantly shorter.

The entirety of the isolated RNA underwent reverse transcription, so expressed TCRB transcripts were sequenced. The assay was immunoSEQ multiplex PCR, and TCRdb's table has in-frame clones only and misses some. This table has about 650,000 clones, around 12% appearing once. No antigen has been identified for these receptors. Sequencing was performed on naive CD4+ T cells from blood. These receptors were collected from a man aged 25 to 45 with type 1 diabetes.

This clone was seen a few times. The rearrangement links TRBV6-5 to TRBJ1-1, with 9 bases identical to TRBD1. Germline CDR1 MNHEY, CDR2 SVGAGI. This CDR3 is 15 amino acids long. V shed 6 bases, J shed 1 base, and the junction held 6 bases outside the gene matches. CDR3 DNA: TGTGCCAGCAGGACCCTACAGGGGGCGAACACTGAAGCTTTCTTT. This sequence encodes CASRTLQGANTEAFF.

This clone occurred a few times. The chain joins TRBV7-2 to TRBJ1-2; D remains ambiguous. V lost 0 bases to trimming and J lost 8 bases, with 10 bases between them. The V gene's germline CDR1 is SGHTA and CDR2 FQGNSA. The CDR3 totals 13 residues. The CDR3 coding sequence is TGTGCCAGCAGCTTAGCAGGGTTAAGCGGCTACACCTTC. It translates to CASSLAGLSGYTF. The whole variable domain, remainder taken from reference TRBV7-2 and TRBJ1-2, is GAGVSQSPSNKVTEKGKDVELRCDPISGHTALYWYRQSLGQGLEFLIYFQGNSAPDKSGLPSDRFSAERTGGSVSTLTIQRTQQEDSAVYLCASSLAGLSGYTFGSGTRLTVV.

This clone has only a few counts. The chain recombines TRBV6-4 with TRBJ2-6; D gene unclear. CDR1 is MRHNA and CDR2 is SNTAGT in the germline V gene. The V and J ends lost 4 bases and 2 bases respectively, with 6 bases between them. CDR3 length: 14 amino acids. CDR3 coding DNA: TGTGCCAGCAGTGGAGGTGCTGGGGCCAACGTCCTGACTTTC. Translated, it gives CASSGGAGANVLTF.

This clone was picked up a small number of times. The chain carries TRBV10-3 and TRBJ2-2, with unresolved D. The V and J ends lost 4 bases and 1 base respectively, with 4 bases between them. CDR3 size: 13 residues. CDR1 is ENHRY and CDR2 is SYGVKD in the germline V gene. The CDR3 region is CAISVGNTGELFF. In DNA form, the CDR3 reads TGTGCCATCAGTGTTGGGAACACCGGGGAGCTGTTTTTT.

In its sample, this clone was seen a few times. The chain uses TRBV6-1 and TRBJ2-5; the D is unclear. The CDR3 runs 14 residues. CDR1 is MNHNS and CDR2 is SASEGT in the germline V gene. V shed 2 bases and J shed 5 bases, with 12 bases lying between them. CDR3 protein: CASSERRPGETQYF. The CDR3 nucleotides are TGTGCCAGCAGTGAACGAAGGCCCGGGGAGACCCAGTACTTC.

This clone was seen more than once but under ten times. This sample includes further DNA sequences coding for the same CDR3. The genes are TRBV19 and TRBJ1-2; D gene uncertain. The CDR3 has 13 amino acids. Trimming took off 1 base at V and 6 bases at J, with 9 bases between the two ends. Germline CDR1 and CDR2: LNHDA and SQIVND (reference sequence). The CDR3 DNA reads as TGTGCCAGTAGTATAGGGGCAGGAGATGGCTACACCTTC. This codes for CASSIGAGDGYTF.

This sequence joins TRBV2 and TRBJ1-4; unclear D gene. CDR1 is SNHLY and CDR2 is FYNNEI in the germline V gene. Trimming cost V 5 bases and J 4 bases, with 17 bases left between them. The CDR3 has 16 residues. The CDR3 is CASSRVQGHFNEKLFF. The CDR3 coding sequence is TGTGCCAGCAGTCGGGTACAAGGGCATTTTAATGAAAAACTGTTTTTT. Filled out from reference TRBV2 and TRBJ1-4, the complete variable domain reads EPEVTQTPSHQVTQMGQEVILRCVPISNHLYFYWYRQILGQKVEFLVSFYNNEISEKSEIFDDQFSVERPDGSNFTLKIRSTKLEDSAMYFCASSRVQGHFNEKLFFGSGTQLSVL.

The chain joins TRBV7-3 to TRBJ2-7; 8 bases match TRBD1. CDR1 and CDR2 (germline): SGHTA, FQGTGA. The CDR3 length is 14 residues. Trimming took 6 bases from V and 3 from J; bases not matched to a gene: 7. For the CDR3, the DNA is TGTGCCAGCAGTCCCGGGACAGGCCACTACGAGCAGTACTTC. Its protein product is CASSPGTGHYEQYF.

This clone showed up just a few times. V usage is TRBV29-1 and J usage is TRBJ2-5; the D gene is possibly TRBD2 (5 bases). Trimming cost V 4 bases and J 1 base, with 7 bases left between them. Germline lookup yields CDR1 SQVTM and CDR2 ANQGSEA. The length of the CDR3 is 12 residues. The CDR3 DNA reads TGCAGCGTTGTGGGGAGCCAAGAGACCCAGTACTTC. Translation gives CSVVGSQETQYF.

This clone has just a few counts. This chain links TRBV27 with TRBJ2-4, with 8 bases lining up with TRBD1. Trimming at V came to 3 bases and at J to 2 bases, leaving 3 bases not matched to a gene. Germline V gene data show CDR1 as MNHEY and CDR2 as SMNVEV (reference sequence). The CDR3 consists of 15 residues. The CDR3 loop reads CASSFTGGTKNIQYF. CDR3 coding DNA: TGTGCCAGCAGTTTCACAGGGGGAACCAAAAACATTCAGTACTTC.

The J gene is TRBJ2-7, the V gene TRBV6-5, with 7 bases matching TRBD2. CDR1 MNHEY and CDR2 SVGAGI come from the germline V gene. This CDR3 spans 14 amino acids. With 10 bases clipped from V and 3 bases from J, the junction kept 12 bases outside the gene matches. DNA for the CDR3: TGTGCCACCTCATTCGGGGGGTCCGACTACGAGCAGTACTTC. Its protein is CATSFGGSDYEQYF.

The rearrangement uses TRBV28 and TRBJ2-4, with 10 bases fitting TRBD1. CDR1 MDHEN and CDR2 SYDVKM come from the germline V gene. V lost 4 bases and J lost 6; bases outside the gene matches: 6. CDR3 length: 15 residues. CDR3 amino acids: CASSSGQGVPNIQYF. In DNA, the CDR3 is TGTGCCAGCAGTTCCGGACAGGGGGTACCAAACATTCAGTACTTC.

The table lists this clone with a few counts. This chain links TRBV5-1 with TRBJ1-2; maybe TRBD1 (6 bases). V lost 4 bases and J 4 bases, leaving 17 bases between the germline ends. The CDR3 is 15 amino acids. Germline CDR1 reads SGHRS; CDR2 reads YFSETQ. The CDR3 sequence is CASSENRETGYGYTF. The DNA for the CDR3 is TGCGCCAGCAGCGAGAACAGGGAGACTGGCTATGGCTACACCTTC.

This clone has a handful of counts. The rearrangement joins TRBV11-2 to TRBJ2-7; 7 bases align to TRBD1. The CDR3 has 15 amino acids. After removal of 4 bases from V and 3 bases from J, the junction contained 9 bases not matched to a gene. Per the germline V gene, CDR1 is SGHAT and CDR2 is FQNNGV. This CDR3 reads CASSSLRTGVYEQYF. The CDR3, as DNA: TGTGCCAGCAGCTCCTTGAGGACAGGAGTCTACGAGCAGTACTTC.

As to this clone: Within the sample, other DNA sequences also encode this same CDR3. The chain uses TRBV25-1 and TRBJ2-5; D ambiguous. The CDR3 runs 11 residues. Germline CDR1 and CDR2: MGHDK and SYGVNS. V lost 4 bases to trimming and J lost 4 bases, with 4 bases between them. In DNA, the CDR3 is TGTGCCAGCAGTGCCCGAGAGACCCAGTACTTC. It specifies CASSARETQYF.

This clone was counted a few times. The chain is built from TRBV2 and TRBJ1-2, with D unclear. This CDR3 comprises 12 residues. Germline V gene data show CDR1 as SNHLY and CDR2 as FYNNEI. V dropped 5 bases and J dropped 4 bases, with 8 bases sitting between them. In DNA, the CDR3 is TGTGCCAGCAGTACACACATCTATGGCTACACCTTC. This sequence encodes CASSTHIYGYTF.

This clone was observed a few times. The genes are TRBV28 and TRBJ1-2; D is unresolved. The germline V and J ends were trimmed by 4 bases and 4 bases, with 13 bases remaining between them. The length of the CDR3 is 14 residues. Germline CDR1 and CDR2: MDHEN and SYDVKM. CDR3 in DNA: TGTGCCAGCAGTTCCAGGCCTCTCGTCTATGGCTACACCTTC. Protein sequence: CASSSRPLVYGYTF.

The chain is built from TRBV28 and TRBJ1-2; TRBD1 matches 7 bases. With 1 base clipped from V and 6 bases from J, the junction kept 8 bases outside the gene matches. The germline V gene encodes CDR1 MDHEN and CDR2 SYDVKM. The CDR3 is made up of 15 amino acids. The chain's CDR3 is CASSLFGTAVNGYTF. The CDR3 region has the DNA TGTGCCAGCAGTTTATTTGGGACAGCAGTGAATGGCTACACCTTC.

The rearrangement links TRBV9 to TRBJ2-6; D is ambiguous. The germline V and J ends were trimmed by 0 bases and 0 bases, with 7 bases remaining between them. The CDR3 consists of 16 residues. Germline lookup yields CDR1 SGDLS and CDR2 YYNGEE. In nucleotides, the CDR3 is TGTGCCAGCAGCGTAGCTCACAGCTCTGGGGCCAACGTCCTGACTTTC. This sequence encodes CASSVAHSSGANVLTF.

This rearrangement joins TRBV6-5 to TRBJ1-2, with a tentative D call TRBD1 (5 bases). The CDR3 extends over 11 amino acids. V gave up 7 bases and J gave up 7 bases, with 10 bases separating them. Per germline, CDR1 MNHEY and CDR2 SVGAGI. The CDR3 region has the DNA TGTGCCAGCATGGAGAGGGGTGGCTACACCTTC. Translating it yields CASMERGGYTF.